These 13 T cell receptor beta chains were sequenced from one sample in a study of blood T cell repertoires in COVID-19. Libraries were prepared by immunoSEQ multiplex PCR; TCRdb keeps only in-frame clonotypes and omits some of them. The sample consists of approximately 220,000 clones, 85% of them appearing once. Material for sequencing was peripheral blood. Receptors were obtained from a man between 50 and 59 years old who had recovered from COVID-19.

The genes are TRBV7-9 and TRBJ2-1; maybe TRBD1 (6 bases). This CDR3 has 14 amino acids. From germline, CDR1 is SEHNR and CDR2 FQNEAQ (reference sequence). Between the trimmed V and J ends, which lost 6 bases and 2 bases, there was a span of 11 bases. CDR3 residues: CASRQGGTYNEQFF. DNA for the CDR3: TGTGCCAGCAGACAGGGTGGGACCTACAATGAGCAGTTCTTC. Combining the CDR3 with reference TRBV7-9 and TRBJ2-1 gives the whole variable domain DTGVSQNPRHKITKRGQNVTFRCDPISEHNRLYWYRQTLGQGPEFLTYFQNEAQLEKSRLLSDRFSAERPKGSFSTLEIQRTEQGDSAMYLCASRQGGTYNEQFFGPGTRLTVL.

The CDR3 bases are TGTGCCAGTAGTCAAGTATTACTAGCGGGCCGATACAATGAGCAGTTCTTC. Translated, it gives CASSQVLLAGRYNEQFF. The rearrangement links TRBV19 to TRBJ2-1, with 9 bases that match TRBD2. The V gene end was trimmed by 5 bases and the J gene end by 4 bases; junction bases not matched to a gene: 12. The CDR3 length is 17 residues. Germline CDR1 and CDR2: LNHDA and SQIVND (reference sequence).

This clone occurred once. This chain links TRBV11-2 with TRBJ1-5; D is possibly TRBD1 (5 bases). CDR3 length equals 13 residues. The germline V gene encodes CDR1 SGHAT and CDR2 FQNNGV. Trimming pared 5 bases from V and 1 base from J, leaving 6 bases between. CDR3: CASSGGSNQPQHF. CDR3 DNA: TGTGCCAGCAGCGGGGGGAGCAATCAGCCCCAGCATTTT.

This chain connects TRBV30 to TRBJ2-7, with D possibly being TRBD1 (6 bases). The CDR3 consists of 13 residues. V shed 3 bases and J shed 3 bases, with 12 bases lying between them. CDR1 is GTSNPN, CDR2 SVGIG, per germline (reference sequence). The CDR3 DNA is TGTGCCTGGAGACAGGGTCCAGTCTACGAGCAGTACTTC. This sequence encodes CAWRQGPVYEQYF.

The genes are TRBV7-2 and TRBJ2-7, with 16 bases identical to TRBD2. This CDR3 region has 16 residues. V lost 5 bases and J lost 2; bases outside the gene matches: 3. Germline loops: CDR1 SGHTA, CDR2 FQGNSA. CDR3 in DNA: TGTGCCAGCAGCGCTGGGACTAGCGGGAGGGCCTACGAGCAGTACTTC. This codes for CASSAGTSGRAYEQYF.

The chain couples TRBV15 to TRBJ2-1; no firm D call. V dropped 0 bases and J dropped 2 bases, with 8 bases sitting between them. Looked up from germline, CDR1 is LNHNV and CDR2 is YYDKDF (reference sequence). The CDR3 runs 15 residues. CDR3 protein: CATSRDLEAYNEQFF. CDR3 coding DNA: TGTGCCACCAGCAGAGATCTAGAGGCCTACAATGAGCAGTTCTTC.

The rearrangement joins TRBV6-6 to TRBJ2-7, with D perhaps TRBD1 (6 bases). The V end lost 4 bases, the J end lost 3 bases, and 16 bases lay between the germline ends. The CDR3 spans 15 residues. Germline CDR1 MNHNY, CDR2 SVGAGI (reference sequence). In DNA form, the CDR3 reads TGTGCCAGCAGTTTCGTACAGGGTAGAGTCTACGAGCAGTACTTC. Translating gives CASSFVQGRVYEQYF.

V is TRBV19 and J is TRBJ1-5; D is perhaps TRBD1 (6 bases). The germline CDR1 and CDR2 sequences are LNHDA and SQIVND (reference sequence). V dropped 5 bases and J dropped 2 bases, with 19 bases sitting between them. CDR3 length: 17 residues. The CDR3 here is CASSAHRMGARNQPQHF. CDR3 DNA: TGTGCCAGTAGTGCCCATCGAATGGGGGCCCGCAATCAGCCCCAGCATTTT. The whole variable domain, remainder taken from reference TRBV19 and TRBJ1-5, is DGGITQSPKYLFRKEGQNVTLSCEQNLNHDAMYWYRQDPGQGLRLIYYSQIVNDFQKGDIAEGYSVSREKKESFPLTVTSAQKNPTAFYLCASSAHRMGARNQPQHFGDGTRLSIL.

The rearrangement uses TRBV28 and TRBJ2-7; the match to TRBD1 covers 8 bases. The CDR3 spans 16 residues. CDR1 and CDR2 from the germline V gene are MDHEN and SYDVKM. J was trimmed by 3 bases and V by 5 bases; bases with no gene match: 12. CDR3 residues: CASSPTGAHLLYEQYF. Here the CDR3 DNA reads TGTGCCAGCAGTCCGACAGGGGCCCACCTACTCTACGAGCAGTACTTC.

The V call is TRBV19, the J call TRBJ2-7; 7 bases match TRBD2. Germline V gives CDR1 LNHDA, CDR2 SQIVND (reference sequence). After removal of 5 bases from V and 5 bases from J, the junction contained 6 bases not matched to a gene. The CDR3 consists of 13 residues. The DNA of the CDR3 is TGTGCCAGTAGTCTCTGGGGGGGGGACGAGCAGTACTTC. Translating it yields CASSLWGGDEQYF.

This clone occurred a few times. The CDR3 DNA follows: TGTGCCAGCAGCTTGGCGTCAGCGGCATCGCGATACAATGAGCAGTTCTTC. Protein sequence: CASSLASAASRYNEQFF. V usage is TRBV5-4 and J usage is TRBJ2-1; possibly TRBD2 for D (5 bases). The CDR3 consists of 17 residues. Trimming stripped 0 bases from V and 4 bases from J, with 17 bases between. The germline V gene encodes CDR1 SGHNT and CDR2 YYREEE (reference sequence).

The rearrangement links TRBV7-2 to TRBJ2-3; the match to TRBD2 covers 14 bases. V lost 4 bases and J lost 5; bases outside the gene matches: 5. This CDR3 region has 16 residues. The germline V gene encodes CDR1 SGHTA and CDR2 FQGNSA. CDR3 in amino acids: CASSSTSGRVGDTQYF. The CDR3 DNA reads as TGTGCCAGCAGCTCGACTAGCGGGAGGGTAGGAGATACGCAGTATTTT.

About this clone: At one boundary the junction diverges from the germline segment, which might be a read error. The rearrangement links TRBV27 to TRBJ1-4, with 11 bases identical to TRBD1. The CDR3 runs 14 residues. Per the germline V gene, CDR1 is MNHEY and CDR2 is SMNVEV (reference sequence). In DNA form, the CDR3 reads TGTGCCGGCAGAAGGACAGGGGGCACTGAAAAACTGTTTTTT. This codes for CAGRRTGGTEKLFF. Full variable domain (rest looked up from reference TRBV27 and TRBJ1-4): EAQVTQNPRYLITVTGKKLTVTCSQNMNHEYMSWYRQDPGLGLRQIYYSMNVEVTDKGDVPEGYKVSRKEKRNFPLILESPSPNQTSLYFCAGRRTGGTEKLFFGSGTQLSVL.